The 5 T cell receptor beta chains given below trace back to one sample, sequenced in a study of T-cell reconstitution after alpha-beta-depleted transplantation in children. The authors prepared the TCRbeta library with unique molecular identifiers. Via MiXCR, TCRdb re-called the PCR reads, giving one row per CDR3 protein. This sample has fewer than 550,000 distinct CDR3 sequences, with approximately 10% found just once. The sample was PBMCs, mostly from graft donor cells, taken 180 days after TCRalphabeta/CD19-depleted stem cell transplant. These receptors came from a female patient between 2 and 10 years old who had a stem cell transplant for aplastic anemia, so the T cells may come from the graft donor.

The chain carries TRBV25-1 and TRBJ2-7; 11 nucleotides align to TRBD2. CDR3 length equals 16 residues. Germline V gene data show CDR1 as MGHDK and CDR2 as SYGVNS. V was clipped by 2 bases and J by 4 bases; unmatched bases: 7. The CDR3 DNA reads TGTGCCAGCAGTGAAATGGTTTCTAGCGGGAGGTACGAGCAGTACTTC. It translates to CASSEMVSSGRYEQYF.

Comments on this clonotype: A much larger clone is a single base away; this may be a read error. This is likely a read error, given that the CDR3 carries no conserved phenylalanine or tryptophan at its end. J is TRBJ2-3 and V is TRBV29-1, with 8 bases fitting TRBD2. V shed 2 bases, J shed 6 bases, and the junction held 13 bases outside the gene matches. The germline CDR1 and CDR2 sequences are SQVTM and ANQGSEA. The CDR3 contains 16 residues. CDR3: CSVESGGLARRDTQYI. The CDR3 DNA reads TGCAGCGTTGAATCGGGGGGGCTAGCCCGGAGGGATACGCAGTATATT.

This clonotype was counted only a few times. The chain recombines TRBV19 with TRBJ2-1; TRBD2 is a possible D gene (5 bases). Germline-derived CDR1 and CDR2 are LNHDA and SQIVND (reference sequence). The CDR3 loop spans 15 amino acids. The V and J ends lost 1 base and 5 bases respectively, with 12 bases between them. CDR3 amino acids: CASSIGQVGNNEQFF. CDR3 DNA sequence: TGTGCCAGTAGTATAGGCCAGGTCGGGAACAATGAGCAGTTCTTC.

The V gene is TRBV15, the J gene TRBJ1-5; 9 bases are shared with TRBD1. In germline, CDR1 is LNHNV, CDR2 YYDKDF (reference sequence). The trim removed 5 bases at V and 1 base at J, leaving 6 bases unmatched. The CDR3 sequence is 16 residues long. In DNA form, the CDR3 reads TGTGCCACCAGCCCTGCAACAGGGGGCAGCAATCAGCCCCAGCATTTT. Encoded protein: CATSPATGGSNQPQHF.

The V and J genes are TRBV4-3 and TRBJ1-5; no clear D. The CDR3 is 13 amino acids. Germline-derived CDR1 and CDR2 are LGHNA and YSLEER. Deletions cut 0 bases from V and 4 bases from J, with 4 bases between. The CDR3: CASSQDQNQPQHF. CDR3 bases: TGCGCCAGCAGCCAAGATCAGAATCAGCCCCAGCATTTT.